This paragraph covers one TCR beta chain sequence. Its antigen is still unknown. This sample is drawn from a study of cytomegalovirus exposure and HLA in healthy donors. Study in general: Earlier work reported around 110 million unique TCR beta sequences from approximately 180 million T cells. General observations from the study: A previous analysis found most TCR beta V segments productive roughly 90% or roughly 30% of the time. The authors later found most CMV-associated TCR beta chains appeared HLA-restricted.

Researchers ran the PCR with 60 Vbeta and 13 Jbeta primers. In the original workflow: An analysis performed later counted 60 million to 90 million unique TCR beta chains (around 11 million of them shared). Produced via immunoSEQ multiplex PCR; TCRdb's table is partial and in-frame only. The DNA was the basis for D and trimming; V, J and clone size are from that table. The table lists some 130,000 clones, around 80% of them singletons. CDR3 length: 16 amino acids. The V gene end was trimmed by 2 bases and the J gene end by 4 bases; junction bases not matched to a gene: 5. Germline V CDR1 and CDR2: SGHVS, FQNEAQ.

This sequence originates from a woman between 45 and 65 years old in good health and CMV-seronegative. Sequenced material: PBMCs. The chain employs TRBV7-8 and TRBJ2-6, with 7 bases matching TRBD1. The CDR3 protein is CASSLHRGTGANVLTF. CDR3 nucleotide sequence: TGTGCCAGCAGCTTACACAGGGGTACCGGGGCCAACGTCCTGACTTTC.